Listed below are T cell receptor beta chains from one sample, sequenced in a study of regulatory T cells in long-lasting Graves disease. TCRdb redid the calling of the multiplex PCR reads with MiXCR, one entry per CDR3 protein. The data show some 370,000 distinct CDR3 sequences, around 20% seen once. This sample comprised peripheral blood mononuclear cells (PBMCs), obtained when the disease was refractory, from a patient treated with antithyroid drugs. Source of these receptors: a female donor with Graves disease. Each CDR3 is given without its conserved first and last residue.

v_gene: TRBV18; j_gene: TRBJ1-3; CDR3aa: ASSPRLDSEGNTIY
v_gene: TRBV5-1; j_gene: TRBJ1-5; CDR3aa: ASSFDSVSQPQH
v_gene: TRBV28; j_gene: TRBJ2-2; CDR3aa: ASSPPQAWGPGELF
v_gene: TRBV20-1; j_gene: TRBJ2-2; CDR3aa: SARGRDSTGELF
v_gene: TRBV27; j_gene: TRBJ2-3; CDR3aa: ASRLRGSHTQY
v_gene: TRBV10-2; j_gene: TRBJ2-1; CDR3aa: ASSEFPHGGGYNEQF
v_gene: TRBV12-3/TRBV12-4; j_gene: TRBJ2-7; CDR3aa: ASSLTLPTRPYEQY
v_gene: TRBV2; j_gene: TRBJ2-5; CDR3aa: ASAIQGSRETQY
v_gene: TRBV15; j_gene: TRBJ2-3; CDR3aa: ATSRAPQGTDTQY
v_gene: TRBV19; j_gene: TRBJ1-1; CDR3aa: ASSGHLNTEAF
v_gene: TRBV7-2; j_gene: TRBJ1-2; CDR3aa: ASSLDSSGVLGYT
v_gene: TRBV11-2; j_gene: TRBJ2-5; CDR3aa: ASEGAGSETQY
v_gene: TRBV29-1; j_gene: TRBJ1-2; CDR3aa: SVRTGQGYT
v_gene: TRBV19; j_gene: TRBJ2-2; CDR3aa: ASSIVGNSRTGELF
v_gene: TRBV5-4; j_gene: TRBJ2-2; CDR3aa: ASSSLTDTGELF
v_gene: TRBV28; j_gene: TRBJ2-6; CDR3aa: ASSLTGTMNNVLT
v_gene: TRBV7-6; j_gene: TRBJ2-5; CDR3aa: ASSPSGVEETQY
v_gene: TRBV7-2; j_gene: TRBJ2-5; CDR3aa: ASSRGGETQY
v_gene: TRBV7-8; j_gene: TRBJ1-1; CDR3aa: ASSLGTTETEAF
v_gene: TRBV5-4; j_gene: TRBJ1-1; CDR3aa: ASSLPGVNTEAF
v_gene: TRBV9; j_gene: TRBJ1-1; CDR3aa: ANLPPGGGRGTEAF
v_gene: TRBV29-1; j_gene: TRBJ1-1; CDR3aa: SVEVVEAF
v_gene: TRBV3-1; j_gene: TRBJ1-5; CDR3aa: ASGGRGDQPQH
v_gene: TRBV30; j_gene: TRBJ1-1; CDR3aa: AWTRQNTEAF
v_gene: TRBV5-1; j_gene: TRBJ1-1; CDR3aa: ASSPAGTEAF
v_gene: TRBV2; j_gene: TRBJ2-2; CDR3aa: ASKVLATNTGELF
v_gene: TRBV28; j_gene: TRBJ2-7; CDR3aa: ASRKGAPAGEQY
v_gene: TRBV3-1; j_gene: TRBJ2-2; CDR3aa: ASSRNNWVAGELF
v_gene: TRBV12-3/TRBV12-4; j_gene: TRBJ2-3; CDR3aa: ASSLAGGSDTQY
v_gene: TRBV30; j_gene: TRBJ1-1; CDR3aa: AWSRGGALAF
v_gene: TRBV11-2; j_gene: TRBJ2-7; CDR3aa: ASSLFRQGELYEQY